These 15 T cell receptor beta chains were all obtained from the same sample, sequenced in a study of blood T cells in healthy people across ages. It was with a sample-barcoded 5' primer and a J-beta primer mix that a second PCR of roughly 6 to 12 cycles was run. TCRdb processed the 5' RACE reads anew with MiXCR; each CDR3 protein has one entry. Counted here are roughly 700,000 distinct CDR3 sequences, 45% to 50% occurring once; the ten biggest clones make up 30% to 40%. Sequencing was performed on blood. All receptors derive from a woman aged 55-69 years in good health.

The chain couples TRBV2 to TRBJ2-7; D is possibly TRBD1 (6 bases). Trimming pared 7 bases from V and 0 bases from J, leaving 13 bases between. Germline CDR1 SNHLY, CDR2 FYNNEI. This CDR3 contains 14 residues. The CDR3 bases are TGTGCCAGCACCGCTACAGGGCTCTCCTACGAGCAGTACTTC. The encoded protein is CASTATGLSYEQYF.

This clonotype has a handful of counts. The chain carries TRBV12-3 or TRBV12-4 and TRBJ2-3; unclear D gene. The V end lost 5 bases, the J end lost 4 bases, and 16 bases lay between the germline ends. The length of the CDR3 is 15 residues. CDR3 DNA sequence: TGTGCCAGCAGTATCCGGACGGTCAGTCCAGATACGCAGTATTTT. It encodes CASSIRTVSPDTQYF.

In DNA form, the CDR3 reads TGTGCCAGCAGTCTCACGACAGATACCTGCAATGAGCAGTTCTTC. It yields the protein CASSLTTDTCNEQFF. The chain uses TRBV5-5 and TRBJ2-1; TRBD1 is a possible D gene (5 bases). V lost 5 bases to trimming and J lost 6 bases, with 18 bases between them. The germline CDR1 and CDR2 sequences are SGHKS and YYEKEE (reference sequence). The CDR3 is made up of 15 amino acids.

The V gene is TRBV20-1, the J gene TRBJ2-5; perhaps TRBD2 as D (6 bases). CDR1 is DFQATT and CDR2 is SNEGSKA in the germline V gene (reference sequence). V was shortened by 4 bases and J by 11 bases, with 20 bases between the two germline ends. The CDR3 contains 13 residues. The CDR3 loop is CSAIPLATREQYF. For the CDR3, the DNA is TGCAGTGCTATACCTCTAGCGACGAGGGAGCAGTACTTC.

V is TRBV29-1 and J is TRBJ2-5; possibly TRBD1 for D (6 bases). The CDR3 spans 14 residues. The germline V gene has CDR1 SQVTM and CDR2 ANQGSEA. Trimming stripped 3 bases from V and 11 bases from J, with 22 bases between. CDR3 in DNA: TGCAGCGTTGAGATTGGGGGCAGCTCAGGAGAACAGTACTTC. As protein: CSVEIGGSSGEQYF.

This chain uses TRBV20-1 with TRBJ1-5, with 8 positions matching TRBD1. CDR1 is DFQATT, CDR2 SNEGSKA, per germline (reference sequence). Losses at the gene ends were 6 bases for V and 6 bases for J; bases not matched to a gene: 16. The CDR3 consists of 16 residues. The CDR3 DNA reads TGCAGTGCCGGGGGGGGGCGACAGGGGTCAAGTCAGCCCCAGCATTTT. This sequence encodes CSAGGGRQGSSQPQHF.

The table lists this clonotype with a few counts. The chain carries TRBV7-2 and TRBJ2-4; D is unresolved. CDR1 SGHTA and CDR2 FQGNSA come from the germline V gene. Trimming took 5 bases from V and 13 from J, leaving 18 bases between them. The CDR3 contains 13 residues. CDR3 protein: CASSLGPASMQYF. In nucleotides, the CDR3 is TGTGCCAGCAGCCTAGGACCAGCTAGTATGCAGTACTTC.

This sequence joins TRBV24-1 and TRBJ2-1; a weak D match, TRBD1 (5 bases). Germline V lookup: CDR1 KGHDR, CDR2 SFDVKD. V dropped 5 bases and J dropped 6 bases, with 19 bases sitting between them. The CDR3 is 16 residues long. The CDR3 here is CATSGATVLGSNEQFF. The CDR3, as DNA: TGTGCCACCAGTGGCGCGACAGTCTTAGGTAGCAATGAGCAGTTCTTC.

This clonotype was picked up a small number of times. This chain connects TRBV10-3 to TRBJ2-7; D is possibly TRBD1 (5 bases). Trimming cost V 2 bases and J 7 bases, with 9 bases left between them. CDR1 is ENHRY and CDR2 is SYGVKD in the germline V gene. CDR3 size: 12 residues. The CDR3 nucleotides read TGTGCCATCAGTGAGGGGGCGCGAGAGCAGTACTTC. Encoded protein: CAISEGAREQYF.

The chain joins TRBV5-1 to TRBJ2-7, with D perhaps matching TRBD1 (6 bases). CDR3 length equals 14 residues. V lost 4 bases and J 2 bases, leaving 13 bases between the germline ends. Germline-derived CDR1 and CDR2 are SGHRS and YFSETQ. The CDR3 region has the DNA TGCGCCAGCAGCGGCAGGACAGACCCCTACGAGCAGTACTTC. Its protein product is CASSGRTDPYEQYF. Full variable domain (outside the CDR3, taken from reference TRBV5-1 and TRBJ2-7): KAGVTQTPRYLIKTRGQQVTLSCSPISGHRSVSWYQQTPGQGLQFLFEYFSETQRNKGNFPGRFSGRQFSNSRSEMNVSTLELGDSALYLCASSGRTDPYEQYFGPGTRLTVT.

DNA for the CDR3: TGTGCCAGCGGAACACTAGCGGAAGAGACCCAGTTCTTC. The encoded protein is CASGTLAEETQFF. The V gene is TRBV12-3 or TRBV12-4, the J gene TRBJ2-1; TRBD2 aligns across 8 bases. The CDR3 is made up of 13 amino acids. V gave up 8 bases and J gave up 13 bases; unmatched junction bases: 13.

The V and J genes are TRBV29-1 and TRBJ2-1; perhaps D is TRBD1 or TRBD2 (6 bases each). V dropped 7 bases and J dropped 10 bases, with 23 bases sitting between them. Per germline, CDR1 SQVTM and CDR2 ANQGSEA. There are 14 residues in the CDR3. For the CDR3, the DNA is TGCAGCGCCAGGGGACTCAACTCGGATGGGGAGCAGTTCTTC. Translation: CSARGLNSDGEQFF.

At least ten counts were recorded for this clonotype. This rearrangement joins TRBV7-6 to TRBJ1-2, with D tentatively TRBD1 (5 bases). Germline loops: CDR1 SGHVS, CDR2 FNYEAQ. V lost 5 bases to trimming and J lost 6 bases, with 16 bases between them. The CDR3 contains 14 residues. CDR3 region: CASSEGPDGNGYTF. The DNA for the CDR3 is TGTGCCAGCAGCGAGGGACCGGACGGGAATGGCTACACCTTC.

CDR3: CSARGGRNSYEQYF. CDR3 coding DNA: TGCAGTGCTAGAGGCGGGAGGAACTCCTACGAGCAGTACTTC. V is TRBV20-1 and J is TRBJ2-7, with 8 bases matching TRBD2. V trimming: 1 base; J trimming: 0 bases; junction bases outside the gene matches: 2. The CDR3 spans 14 residues. Germline V CDR1 and CDR2: DFQATT, SNEGSKA (reference sequence).

This rearrangement joins TRBV20-1 to TRBJ2-7; D is perhaps TRBD1 (6 bases). V lost 3 bases and J lost 0, with 12 bases in between. The CDR3 is 14 residues long. Germline CDR1 and CDR2: DFQATT and SNEGSKA (reference sequence). CDR3 nucleotide sequence: TGCAGTGCTAGTCCAGGGGCCCACTCCTACGAGCAGTACTTC. This codes for CSASPGAHSYEQYF.